The entry that follows covers one T cell receptor beta chain sequence. The antigen remains undetermined. Time point denoted: baseline pretreatment blood. Treatment: 15 Gy SBRT to primary tumor, nephrectomy 4 weeks later. The data were obtained in a study of radiation and T cells in renal cell carcinoma. Whole-study findings and limits: From baseline, blood top tumor clonotypes peaked at 2 weeks post-radiation. Without pretreatment biopsies, baseline tumor clonotype presence was undetermined.

Sequencing used immunoSEQ multiplex PCR; TCRdb keeps in-frame clones, though not all of them. The table includes about 59,000 clones, approximately 84% detected once. This CDR3 spans 13 amino acids. Per the germline V gene, CDR1 is SGHRS and CDR2 is YFSETQ. Trimming removed 0 bases at V and 2 bases at J, with 5 bases between. The chain recombines TRBV5-1 with TRBJ2-5; no clear D. Sequencing was performed on blood, taken from a patient whose treatment included radiotherapy and nephrectomy. The sequence derives from a man in his fifties or sixties with renal cell carcinoma. The CDR3 DNA sequence: TGCGCCAGCAGCTTGGGGGAACAAGAGACCCAGTACTTC. This translates into CASSLGEQETQYF.